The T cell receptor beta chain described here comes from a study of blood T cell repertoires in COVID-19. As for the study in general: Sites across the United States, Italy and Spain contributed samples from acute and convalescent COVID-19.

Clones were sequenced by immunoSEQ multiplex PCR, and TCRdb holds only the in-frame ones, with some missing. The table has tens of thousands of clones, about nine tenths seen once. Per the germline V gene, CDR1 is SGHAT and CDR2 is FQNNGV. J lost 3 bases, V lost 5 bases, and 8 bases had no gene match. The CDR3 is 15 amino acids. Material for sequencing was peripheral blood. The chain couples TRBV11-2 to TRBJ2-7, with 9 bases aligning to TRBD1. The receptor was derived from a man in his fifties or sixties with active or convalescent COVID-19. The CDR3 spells CASSTSPGQGYEQYF. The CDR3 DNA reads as TGTGCCAGCAGCACTAGCCCGGGACAGGGCTACGAGCAGTACTTC.